The 12 T cell receptor beta chains below were found in one sample sequenced in a study of cytomegalovirus exposure and HLA in healthy donors (dated by TCRdb to about 2017). Libraries were built with the immunoSEQ multiplex PCR assay. A mixture of 60 forward primers for TCR Vbeta segments and 13 reverse primers for TCR Jbeta segments was used in the multiplex PCR. The source is immuneACCESS, and TCRdb retained only in-frame sequences with V and J called. Part of the clones is not carried over; for the studies checked, unresolved V genes explain less than half of this, and the remainder is unexplained. A total of more than 85,000 clones appear in this sample, 69% of them only once. Roughly 3.2% of the sample is taken by the ten largest. The specimen was PBMCs. These receptors came from a man aged 25-45 years in good health and CMV-seronegative.

V is TRBV7-9 and J is TRBJ2-3, with 7 bases that match TRBD1. The CDR3 sequence is 16 residues long. The junction had 4 bases not matched to a gene; V was cut back by 0 bases and J by 1 base. CDR1 is SEHNR, CDR2 FQNEAQ, per germline (reference sequence). CDR3 sequence (DNA): TGTGCCAGCAGCTTAGCTAGAGACAGGGGCACAGATACGCAGTATTTT. Translated: CASSLARDRGTDTQYF.

The chain has TRBV10-1 and TRBJ2-1, with 7 positions matching TRBD2. From germline, CDR1 is WNHNN and CDR2 SYGVQD (reference sequence). V lost 3 bases and J lost 4; bases outside the gene matches: 15. The CDR3 totals 18 residues. DNA for the CDR3: TGCGCCAGCAGTGACTCCGGGACTACCACCCGACTTTACAATGAGCAGTTCTTC. The encoded protein is CASSDSGTTTRLYNEQFF.

The chain is built from TRBV12-5 and TRBJ2-1, with D maybe TRBD1 (5 bases). Germline V gives CDR1 LGHNT, CDR2 FRNRAP. The germline V and J ends were trimmed by 7 bases and 0 bases, with 10 bases remaining between them. CDR3 length equals 14 residues. CDR3 coding DNA: TGTGCTAGTGCTACAGGTAGCTCCTACAATGAGCAGTTCTTC. This sequence encodes CASATGSSYNEQFF.

This clone was seen a single time. The CDR3 reads CASSGPPWRNQETQYF. In nucleotides, the CDR3 is TGTGCCAGCAGCGGACCCCCTTGGCGGAACCAAGAGACCCAGTACTTC. The V call is TRBV9, the J call TRBJ2-5, with D hard to call. This CDR3 is built from 16 residues. Trimming removed 3 bases from V and 0 bases from J, with 15 bases in between. Looked up from germline, CDR1 is SGDLS and CDR2 is YYNGEE.

This clone has only a few counts. This sequence joins TRBV4-1 and TRBJ1-3; possibly TRBD1 for D (5 bases). Per germline, CDR1 MGHRA and CDR2 YSYEKL. CDR3 length equals 15 residues. Deletions cut 3 bases from V and 2 bases from J, with 11 bases between. The CDR3 DNA sequence: TGCGCCAGCAGCCACCCTGACAGAGCTGGAAACACCATATATTTT. The encoded protein is CASSHPDRAGNTIYF.

This chain connects TRBV6-5 to TRBJ2-3; D is uncertain. With 8 bases removed from V and 1 base from J, the gap between germline ends came to 7 bases. The CDR3 is made up of 12 amino acids. Germline V gene data show CDR1 as MNHEY and CDR2 as SVGAGI. The CDR3 sequence is CASSPRTDTQYF. As DNA, the CDR3 is TGTGCCAGCTCTCCTCGCACAGATACGCAGTATTTT.

This clone has more than one count but fewer than ten. The chain uses TRBV27 and TRBJ2-3, with TRBD1 matching over 7 bases. After removal of 5 bases from V and 6 bases from J, the junction contained 14 bases not matched to a gene. From germline, CDR1 is MNHEY and CDR2 SMNVEV (reference sequence). The CDR3 length is 16 residues. CDR3 sequence (DNA): TGTGCCAGCAGTCGGAAGGGACAGTACAATACTGATACGCAGTATTTT. Its protein product is CASSRKGQYNTDTQYF.

The chain uses TRBV29-1 and TRBJ2-7; a possible D gene is TRBD1 (6 bases). The ends were cut back, 6 bases at V and 1 base at J, with 13 bases in the middle. The CDR3 spans 13 residues. Germline CDR1 and CDR2: SQVTM and ANQGSEA. The CDR3 nucleotides are TGCAGCGTGTCCGGGACATCTTCCTACGAGCAGTACTTC. Its protein product is CSVSGTSSYEQYF.

The gene calls are TRBV30 and TRBJ1-2, with D possibly matching TRBD1 (5 bases). Between the trimmed V and J ends, which lost 0 bases and 2 bases, there was a span of 10 bases. The CDR3 has 14 residues. Germline CDR1 and CDR2: GTSNPN and SVGIG (reference sequence). CDR3: CAWSVRGINYGYTF. CDR3 DNA: TGTGCCTGGAGTGTAAGGGGTATCAACTATGGCTACACCTTC.

The chain has TRBV7-9 and TRBJ2-2, with TRBD2 as a possible D gene (6 bases). Germline V lookup: CDR1 SEHNR, CDR2 FQNEAQ (reference sequence). Trimming cost V 1 base and J 0 bases, with 15 bases left between them. CDR3 length equals 18 residues. The CDR3 nucleotides are TGTGCCAGCAGCTTAGTTTCTTACGGGACTGCGAACACCGGGGAGCTGTTTTTT. Its translation is CASSLVSYGTANTGELFF.

The chain has TRBV4-3 and TRBJ1-1; TRBD1 agrees at 8 bases. This CDR3 has 13 residues. Germline lookup yields CDR1 LGHNA and CDR2 YSLEER. Trimming removed 9 bases from V and 3 bases from J; junction bases left unmatched: 6. The CDR3 coding sequence is TGCGCCAGTCGTAACAGGGGGGACACTGAAGCTTTCTTT. It specifies CASRNRGDTEAFF.

This clone was counted once. V usage is TRBV23-1 and J usage is TRBJ1-1; TRBD1 is a possible D gene (5 bases). TRBV23-1 is sorted into the ORF group, with uncertain function. The CDR3 runs to 13 residues. V lost 9 bases and J lost 5, with 16 bases in between. Here the CDR3 DNA reads TGCGCCAGACTGTGGGGGAGGAGGACTGAAGCTTTCTTT. Protein: CARLWGRRTEAFF.